A selection of T cell receptor beta chains follows, all from one sample in a study of cytomegalovirus exposure and HLA in healthy donors. Generated by immunoSEQ multiplex PCR, the TCRdb table keeps only in-frame clones and is missing some. Of approximately 170,000 clones detected, about 85% appear once; the ten largest clones hold 1%. The sample was PBMCs. The receptors stem from a boy between 2 and 10 years old in good health and CMV-seronegative. CDR3s include the opening cysteine and the closing phenylalanine or tryptophan. The D gene is left open where the match is weak. Only part of the rows carry a size: once, few, many, or a class if the clone is expanded.

j_call cdr3_length d_call clone_size v_call cdr3_nt cdr3_aa
TRBJ2-5 14 NA once TRBV19 TGTGCCAGTAGTATAACAGGGTGGGGAGAGACCCAGTACTTC CASSITGWGETQYF
TRBJ2-4 14 TRBD1 NA TRBV5-1 TGCGCCAGCAGCACCACAGGGGGCGAAAACATTCAGTACTTC CASSTTGGENIQYF
TRBJ2-1 14 TRBD2 NA TRBV30 TGTGCCTGGAGTTCTCGCGGGGGGGCTCAGGAGCAGTTCTTC CAWSSRGGAQEQFF
TRBJ2-3 16 TRBD1 NA TRBV5-5 TGTGCCAGCAGCTACCCTACAGGGGGCAGCACAGATACGCAGTATTTT CASSYPTGGSTDTQYF
TRBJ1-2 14 TRBD1 once TRBV10-3 TGTGCCATCACCCAGTCCGGGACAGGGAATGGCTACACCTTC CAITQSGTGNGYTF
TRBJ2-7 15 TRBD2 NA TRBV2 TGTGCCAGCAGTACCCTAGCGGGAGGGCCACACGAGCAGTACTTC CASSTLAGGPHEQYF
TRBJ2-1 12 NA NA TRBV29-1 TGCAGCGTTTTACCAGGGGCGAGTGAGCAGTTCTTC CSVLPGASEQFF
TRBJ1-1 13 NA NA TRBV13 TGTGCCAGCAGCTTACGGGGGTACGGTGAAGCTTTCTTT CASSLRGYGEAFF
TRBJ2-1 17 TRBD2 NA TRBV4-1 TGCGCCAGCAGCCAAGGCTCGGGACTAGCAGCCCCCAATGAGCAGTTCTTC CASSQGSGLAAPNEQFF
TRBJ2-3 11 TRBD1 NA TRBV27 TGTGCCAGCAACAGGGGGCCGACGCAGTATTTT CASNRGPTQYF
TRBJ2-5 16 NA NA TRBV5-1 TGCGCCAGCAGCTTGGCCGGACTATCCGGGGAAGAGACCCAGTACTTC CASSLAGLSGEETQYF
TRBJ1-1 12 NA NA TRBV7-9 TGTGCCAGCAGCTTAGGGTCTCGAGATTGCGTCTTT CASSLGSRDCVF
TRBJ1-1 15 NA NA TRBV19 TGTGCCAGTAGTCCAGCGACAGGAGCGAACACTGAAGCTTTCTTT CASSPATGANTEAFF
TRBJ2-5 16 TRBD1 NA TRBV2 TGTGCCAGCAGTGAACGGACAGGACGGTACCAAGAGACCCAGTACTTC CASSERTGRYQETQYF
TRBJ1-1 15 TRBD1 NA TRBV18 TGTGCCAGCTCACCGGGGACAGGGCAGAACACTGAAGCTTTCTTT CASSPGTGQNTEAFF
TRBJ2-3 16 NA NA TRBV15 TGTGCCACCAGCAGAGCAGGAGCGGACCGCACAGATACGCAGTATTTT CATSRAGADRTDTQYF
TRBJ2-2 15 NA NA TRBV5-1 TGCGCCAGCAGCTTGGTGGAGGGCCACACCGGGGAGCTGTTTTTT CASSLVEGHTGELFF
TRBJ2-7 14 TRBD2 NA TRBV2 TGTGCCAGCAGCGGACTAGCGGGAGGGTACGAGCAGTACTTC CASSGLAGGYEQYF
TRBJ1-2 17 NA NA TRBV10-3 TGTGCCATCAGTGAGTCGATTTGGAGGGAAGCTGACTATGGCTACACCTTC CAISESIWREADYGYTF
TRBJ1-2 17 TRBD1 NA TRBV29-1 TGCAGCGTTGAAGGAAGAACAGGGGGCGCGTATGGCTATGGCTACACCTTC CSVEGRTGGAYGYGYTF
TRBJ2-7 19 TRBD2 NA TRBV5-1 TGCGCCAGCAGCTTGGAGGGCGTTGTAGCGGGAGAGGTTATTTACGAGCAGTACTTC CASSLEGVVAGEVIYEQYF
TRBJ2-3 17 TRBD1 NA TRBV30 TGTGCCTGGGCTCAAATACAACCGGGACAGGGGCGATATACGCAGTATTTT CAWAQIQPGQGRYTQYF
TRBJ1-2 15 NA NA TRBV5-1 TGCGCCAGCAGCTCTCGGAGGGAAGGGCCCTATGGCTACACCTTC CASSSRREGPYGYTF
TRBJ2-3 16 NA NA TRBV30 TGTGCCTGGATCCCCGAACAGGCCGCGGTTGTTGATACGCAGTATTTT CAWIPEQAAVVDTQYF
TRBJ2-7 13 NA NA TRBV29-1 TGCAGCGTTGAAACTGACACCGGCTACGAGCAGTACTTC CSVETDTGYEQYF
TRBJ1-1 15 NA NA TRBV7-9 TGTGCCAGCAGCCAGGCCCAGGGGAAGAGCACTGAAGCTTTCTTT CASSQAQGKSTEAFF
TRBJ2-7 14 TRBD1 NA TRBV6-1 TGTGCCAGCAGTGAACGATACAGGGGATACGAGCAGTACTTC CASSERYRGYEQYF
TRBJ2-2 14 TRBD2 NA TRBV6-5 TGTGCCAGCATCAAGCGGGGGGTCACCGGGGAGCTGTTTTTT CASIKRGVTGELFF
TRBJ1-5 18 TRBD1 NA TRBV7-9 TGTGCCAGCAGCCAAGGAGGACAGGGTGGTGTATTTGGTCAGCCCCAGCATTTT CASSQGGQGGVFGQPQHF
TRBJ2-7 15 NA NA TRBV29-1 TGCAGCGTTGGAGTACAGGGTGAGCCCTCCTACGAGCAGTACTTC CSVGVQGEPSYEQYF
TRBJ2-3 16 TRBD2 NA TRBV6-4 TGTGCCAGCAGTGACTCGATGGCGGGGGGGCCAGATACGCAGTATTTT CASSDSMAGGPDTQYF
TRBJ2-7 14 NA NA TRBV9 TGTGCCAGCAGCGTAGGGGTTAGGGCGGGCGAGCAGTACTTC CASSVGVRAGEQYF
TRBJ2-7 12 NA few TRBV29-1 TGCAGCGTGCATGGACCCAAGGGGGAGCAGTACTTC CSVHGPKGEQYF
TRBJ1-4 16 NA few TRBV6-1 TGTGCCAGCAGTGAATATTTCTTAGGTCTCGGGGAAAAACTGTTTTTT CASSEYFLGLGEKLFF
TRBJ1-1 20 TRBD1 NA TRBV6-1 TGTGCCAGCAGTGAGGCTCCGGGACAGGACCCACTAAGGGCACACACTGAAGCTTTCTTT CASSEAPGQDPLRAHTEAFF
TRBJ2-5 16 NA NA TRBV27 TGTGCCAGCAGTTTTGACGTAGGGGCGGCCCAAGAGACCCAGTACTTC CASSFDVGAAQETQYF
TRBJ2-5 14 NA once TRBV7-9 TGTTCCAGCTCCGGAGGGGAGTACCAAGAGACCCAGTACTTC CSSSGGEYQETQYF
TRBJ2-1 15 NA NA TRBV7-8 TGTGCCAGCAGCCCTCCTGTGCGGGTCTACAATGAGCAGTTCTTC CASSPPVRVYNEQFF
TRBJ1-2 15 NA NA TRBV19 TGTGCCAGTACCACGATCGGCGGCTGGGACTATGGCTACACCTTC CASTTIGGWDYGYTF
TRBJ1-3 17 TRBD1 NA TRBV5-1 TGCGCCAGCACTCCCGGGGGACAGGGGCACTCTGGAAACACCATATATTTT CASTPGGQGHSGNTIYF
TRBJ1-2 14 TRBD1 NA TRBV10-3 TGTGCCATCAGGTTGACAGGGGGCTTTAATGGCTACACCTTC CAIRLTGGFNGYTF